The 3 T cell receptor beta chains given below trace back to one sample, sequenced in a study of T cell responses to AZD1222 COVID-19 vaccine. TCRdb keeps only in-frame clones here, not all; method: immunoSEQ multiplex PCR. The sample shows 110,000 to 150,000 clones, 92% of them seen only once. The material sequenced was peripheral blood, taken on day 0 of AZD1222 vaccination. The receptors derive from an adult in good health.

This chain joins TRBV12-3 or TRBV12-4 and TRBJ2-1; D may be TRBD2 (5 bases). The germline V and J ends were trimmed by 6 bases and 14 bases, with 20 bases remaining between them. This CDR3 has 13 amino acids. The CDR3 loop is CASSPGRGQMEFF. The CDR3 DNA sequence: TGTGCCAGCAGCCCAGGTCGGGGTCAGATGGAGTTCTTC.

The rearrangement joins TRBV5-1 to TRBJ1-1; TRBD1 is a possible D gene (6 bases). The V and J ends lost 0 bases and 5 bases respectively, with 20 bases between them. The CDR3 is made up of 17 amino acids. Germline V gene sequence: CDR1 SGHRS, CDR2 YFSETQ. CDR3 bases: TGCGCCAGCAGCTTGGCCGGGATGGGGGCAGGCGGGACTGAAGCTTTCTTT. Encoded protein: CASSLAGMGAGGTEAFF.

The chain links TRBV20-1 to TRBJ1-5; D is unresolved. The germline V gene has CDR1 DFQATT and CDR2 SNEGSKA (reference sequence). CDR3 length equals 14 residues. V was trimmed by 3 bases and J by 0 bases, leaving 9 bases between them. Here the CDR3 reads CSASPPYSNQPQHF. The CDR3 DNA reads as TGCAGTGCTAGTCCGCCGTATAGCAATCAGCCCCAGCATTTT.